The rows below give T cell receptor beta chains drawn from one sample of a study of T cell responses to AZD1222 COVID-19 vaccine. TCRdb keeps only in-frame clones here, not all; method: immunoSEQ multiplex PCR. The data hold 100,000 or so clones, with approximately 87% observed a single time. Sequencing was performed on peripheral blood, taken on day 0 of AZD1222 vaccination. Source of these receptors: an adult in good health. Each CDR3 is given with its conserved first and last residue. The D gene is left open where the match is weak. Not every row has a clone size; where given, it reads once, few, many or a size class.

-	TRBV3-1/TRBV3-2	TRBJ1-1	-	TGTGCCAGCAGCCAATTACTTCGGGGAGGGACTGAAGCTTTCTTT	CASSQLLRGGTEAFF
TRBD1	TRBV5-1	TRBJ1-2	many	TGCGCCAGCAGCTTGGAGGGGGCTAGTGGCTACACCTTC	CASSLEGASGYTF
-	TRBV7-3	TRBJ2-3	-	TGTGCCAGCAGCCCTCTGGGGGGTAGGGCAGATACGCAGTATTTT	CASSPLGGRADTQYF
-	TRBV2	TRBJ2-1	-	TGTGCCAGCAGTGGCGGACCTCCCTCCTACAATGAGCAGTTCTTC	CASSGGPPSYNEQFF
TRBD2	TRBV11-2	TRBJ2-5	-	TGTGCCATCTCAGCTGGACTAGCGGGAGGTTATCAAGAGACCCAGTACTTC	CAISAGLAGGYQETQYF
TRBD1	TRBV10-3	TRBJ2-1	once	TGTGCCATCGGTACGTCAGGGGGTTCCTACAATGAGCAGTTCTTC	CAIGTSGGSYNEQFF
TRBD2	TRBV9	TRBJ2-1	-	TGTGCCAGCAGCCTGGGTGCTAGCGGCCTTAATGAGCAGTTCTTC	CASSLGASGLNEQFF
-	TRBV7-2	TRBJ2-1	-	TGTGCCAGCAGCTTAGCAGGCGGCACCCCCAATGAGCAGTTCTTC	CASSLAGGTPNEQFF
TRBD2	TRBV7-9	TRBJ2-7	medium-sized	TGTGCCAGCAGCGCACCGGGACTACAAATTTACGAGCAGTACTTC	CASSAPGLQIYEQYF
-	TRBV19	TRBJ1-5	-	TGTGCCAGTAGTATTCTTCGCCCCGGCAGCAATCAGCCCCAGCATTTT	CASSILRPGSNQPQHF
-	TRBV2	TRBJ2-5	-	TGTGCCAGCAGATTACCGGGAAATAAGGAGACCCAGTACTTC	CASRLPGNKETQYF
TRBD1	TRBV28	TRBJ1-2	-	TGTGCCAGCAGCACTACCGGGACAGTCGGTGGCTACACCTTC	CASSTTGTVGGYTF
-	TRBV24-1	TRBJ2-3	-	TGTGCCACCAGTGATGGAGGGTTCACCACAGATACGCAGTATTTT	CATSDGGFTTDTQYF
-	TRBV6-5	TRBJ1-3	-	TGTGCCAGCAGTACCGGACCCGCGAACACCATATATTTT	CASSTGPANTIYF
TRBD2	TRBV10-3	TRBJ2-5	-	TGTGCCATCAGTGCAGCGGGAGAATATACCCAGTACTTC	CAISAAGEYTQYF
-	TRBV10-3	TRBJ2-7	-	TGTGCCATCAGTGAGTCCGGCAGATCGCCTTACGAGCAGTACTTC	CAISESGRSPYEQYF
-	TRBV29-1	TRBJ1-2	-	TGCAGCGTTGAAGTTCCAGTTAACTATGGCTACACCTTC	CSVEVPVNYGYTF
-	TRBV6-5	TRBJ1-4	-	TGTGCCAGCACCGGGGCTGGTGAAAAACTGTTTTTT	CASTGAGEKLFF
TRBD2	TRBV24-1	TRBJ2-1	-	TGTGCCACCAGTGATTTGCGGACTAGCGGGAGAAATGAGCAGTTCTTC	CATSDLRTSGRNEQFF
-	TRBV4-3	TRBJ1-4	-	TGCGCCAGCAGCCAAGCCTATCATAGAATTAATGAAAAACTGTTTTTT	CASSQAYHRINEKLFF
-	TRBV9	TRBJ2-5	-	TGTGCCAGCGCCCCAGGGCGGGCCCAAGAGACCCAGTACTTC	CASAPGRAQETQYF
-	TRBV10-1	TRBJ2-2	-	TGCGCCAGCAGTGAGGGGTACGGGGAGCTGTTTTTT	CASSEGYGELFF
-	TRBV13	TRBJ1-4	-	TGTGCCAGCAGCTTGAATTCTGGGGCTTTAACTAATGAAAAACTGTTTTTT	CASSLNSGALTNEKLFF
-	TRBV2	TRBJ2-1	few	TGTGCCAGCAGTGTGGTGGGTTCCTACAATGAGCAGTTCTTC	CASSVVGSYNEQFF
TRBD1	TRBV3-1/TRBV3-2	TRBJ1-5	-	TGTGCCAGCAGCCAAGGTCCTCAGGGGGACCGCAGCAATCAGCCCCAGCATTTT	CASSQGPQGDRSNQPQHF
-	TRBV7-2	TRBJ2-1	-	TGTGCCAGCAGCTTATGGAGCCAGAGCTCCTACAATGAGCAGTTCTTC	CASSLWSQSSYNEQFF
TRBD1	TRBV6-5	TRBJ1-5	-	TGTGCCGGTCGACAGGGGAGCAATCAGCCCCAGCATTTT	CAGRQGSNQPQHF
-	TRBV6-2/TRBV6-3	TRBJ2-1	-	TGTGCCAGCAGCCCCAACTCGGAGGGGTACAATGAGCAGTTCTTC	CASSPNSEGYNEQFF
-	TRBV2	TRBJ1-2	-	TGTGCCAGCTTCACAGTGCCTAACTATGGCTACACCTTC	CASFTVPNYGYTF
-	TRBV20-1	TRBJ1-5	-	TGCAGTGCTAGTCCAACAGGCAATCAGCCCCAGCATTTT	CSASPTGNQPQHF
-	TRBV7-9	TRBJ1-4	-	TGTGCCAGCAGCCTCCCCGGGGAAAATGAAAAACTGTTTTTT	CASSLPGENEKLFF
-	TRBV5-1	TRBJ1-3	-	TGCGCCAGCAGCCCCGGACTGACTCTGGGAGATACCATATATTTT	CASSPGLTLGDTIYF
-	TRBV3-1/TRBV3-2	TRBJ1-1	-	TGTGCCAGCAGCCACTTAGCCAACACTGAAGCTTTCTTT	CASSHLANTEAFF
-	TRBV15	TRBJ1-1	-	TGTGCCACCAGCAAAGAGACGGGCAGGAAAGAAGCTTTCTTT	CATSKETGRKEAFF
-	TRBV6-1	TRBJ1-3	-	TGTGCCAGCAGTGAGGACAAGAGCTCTGGAAACACCATATATTTT	CASSEDKSSGNTIYF